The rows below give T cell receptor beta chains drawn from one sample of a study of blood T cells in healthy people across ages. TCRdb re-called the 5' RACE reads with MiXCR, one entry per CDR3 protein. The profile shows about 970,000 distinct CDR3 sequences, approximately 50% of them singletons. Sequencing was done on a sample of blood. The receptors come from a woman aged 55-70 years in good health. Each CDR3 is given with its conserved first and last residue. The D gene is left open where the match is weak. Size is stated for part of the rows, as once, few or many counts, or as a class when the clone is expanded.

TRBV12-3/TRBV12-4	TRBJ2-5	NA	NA	CASTARGGSRQEQYF	TGTGCCAGCACGGCAAGAGGAGGGAGTAGGCAAGAGCAGTACTTC
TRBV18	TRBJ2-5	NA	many	CASSPPQETQYF	TGTGCCAGCAGCCCCCCCCAAGAGACCCAGTACTTC
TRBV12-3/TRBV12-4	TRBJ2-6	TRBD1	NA	CASSLYRGPRANVLTF	TGTGCCAGCAGTTTATACAGGGGACCGAGGGCCAACGTCCTGACTTTC
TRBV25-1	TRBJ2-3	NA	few	CASSSTVGVGTDTQYF	TGTGCCAGCAGTTCAACTGTGGGTGTTGGCACAGATACGCAGTATTTT
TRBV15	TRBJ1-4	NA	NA	CATSRGRVNEKLFF	TGTGCCACCAGCAGGGGCAGAGTCAATGAAAAACTGTTTTTT
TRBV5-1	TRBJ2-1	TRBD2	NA	CASSWGLAEGIGGNEQFF	TGCGCCAGCAGCTGGGGACTAGCGGAAGGCATCGGTGGGAATGAGCAGTTCTTC
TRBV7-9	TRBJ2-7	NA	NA	CASSLGTGTPQYF	TGTGCCAGCAGCTTAGGCACCGGGACACCACAGTACTTC
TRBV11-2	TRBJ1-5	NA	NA	CASALGYGDEPQHF	TGTGCCAGCGCTTTGGGTTACGGGGACGAGCCCCAGCATTTT
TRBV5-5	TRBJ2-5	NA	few	CASSLETTQETQYF	TGTGCCAGCAGCTTGGAGACTACACAAGAGACCCAGTACTTC
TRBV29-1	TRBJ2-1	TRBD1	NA	CSVEIWTGFNEQFF	TGCAGCGTTGAAATCTGGACAGGGTTTAATGAGCAGTTCTTC
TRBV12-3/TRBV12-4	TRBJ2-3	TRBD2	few	CASSGLAPDTQYF	TGTGCCAGCAGCGGACTAGCCCCAGATACGCAGTATTTT
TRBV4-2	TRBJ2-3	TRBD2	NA	CASSQGGRAPDTQYF	TGTGCCAGCAGCCAGGGCGGGAGGGCCCCCGATACGCAGTATTTT
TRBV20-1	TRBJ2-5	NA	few	CSASDRLEETQYF	TGCAGTGCTAGTGACAGGCTCGAAGAGACCCAGTACTTC
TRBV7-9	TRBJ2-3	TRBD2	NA	CASSRLTSGYTDTQYF	TGTGCCAGCAGCCGTCTGACTAGCGGTTACACAGATACGCAGTATTTT
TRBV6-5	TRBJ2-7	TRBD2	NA	CASSYSQRESSYEQYF	TGTGCCAGCAGTTACTCCCAGCGGGAGAGCTCCTACGAGCAGTACTTC
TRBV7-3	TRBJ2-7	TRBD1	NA	CASSKGAGGEQYF	TGTGCCAGCAGCAAAGGGGCAGGGGGTGAGCAGTACTTC
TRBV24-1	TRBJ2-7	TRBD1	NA	CATSETGTGSYNEQYF	TGTGCCACCAGTGAGACCGGGACAGGATCCTACAATGAGCAGTACTTC
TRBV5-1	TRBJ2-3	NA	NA	CASSLQGGAKDTQYF	TGCGCCAGCAGCTTGCAGGGGGGGGCTAAGGATACGCAGTATTTT
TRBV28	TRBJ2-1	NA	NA	CASSPDTGSYNEQFF	TGTGCCAGCAGCCCCGATACGGGCTCCTACAATGAGCAGTTCTTC
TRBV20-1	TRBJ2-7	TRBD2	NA	CSAIKPGLGSSEQYF	TGCAGTGCTATTAAACCGGGACTAGGGTCTTCCGAGCAGTACTTC
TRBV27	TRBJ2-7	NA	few	CASSFGEAYEQYF	TGTGCCAGCAGTTTTGGAGAAGCCTACGAGCAGTACTTC
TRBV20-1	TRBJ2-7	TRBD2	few	CSARKTSGRYEQYF	TGCAGTGCTAGAAAGACTAGCGGGAGATACGAGCAGTACTTC
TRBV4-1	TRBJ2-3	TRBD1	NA	CASSPRLGTGEGDTQYF	TGCGCCAGCAGCCCAAGATTGGGGACAGGGGAAGGTGATACGCAGTATTTT
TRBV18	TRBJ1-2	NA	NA	CASSPGGSYGYTF	TGTGCCAGCTCACCGGGGGGTAGCTATGGCTACACCTTC